This T cell receptor beta chain was identified in a study of T cell changes during pregnancy in multiple sclerosis. TCRdb's copy holds only in-frame clones and misses some; the assay was immunoSEQ multiplex PCR. The sample carries approximately 50,000 clones, around 90% recorded once. CDR1 SEHNR and CDR2 FQNEAQ come from the germline V gene (reference sequence). V gave up 5 bases and J gave up 4 bases; unmatched junction bases: 8. CDR3 length: 15 residues. This sequence joins TRBV7-9 and TRBJ2-3; 8 bases line up with TRBD1. This clonotype originated in a female donor with multiple sclerosis, enrolled in a pregnancy study. Specimen: CD8+ T cells from peripheral blood mononuclear cells, collected after pregnancy. The CDR3 DNA follows: TGTGCCAGCAGCACACAGGGGGTGTCGTCAGATACGCAGTATTTT. Translating it yields CASSTQGVSSDTQYF. Together with reference TRBV7-9 and TRBJ2-3, the CDR3 gives the full variable domain: DTGVSQNPRHKITKRGQNVTFRCDPISEHNRLYWYRQTLGQGPEFLTYFQNEAQLEKSRLLSDRFSAERPKGSFSTLEIQRTEQGDSAMYLCASSTQGVSSDTQYFGPGTRLTVL.